This TCR beta chain derives from a study of control samples from healthy donors and cancer patients. Clones were sequenced by immunoSEQ multiplex PCR, and TCRdb holds only the in-frame ones, with some missing. The data contain 150,000 to 200,000 clones, more than 85% of them singletons. There are 16 residues in the CDR3. Sequenced: blood. The chain links TRBV21-1 to TRBJ1-4. TRBV21-1 is assigned pseudogene status. The receptor was isolated from a woman in her 30s in good health. The CDR3 coding sequence is TGTGCCAGCAGCAAACTCGTCCGGGACTGCCCTCTAAAACTGTTTTTT. It specifies CASSKLVRDCPLKLFF.